What follows are 9 T cell receptor beta chains derived from one specimen sequenced in a study of T-cell reconstitution after alpha-beta-depleted transplantation in children. A TCRbeta library incorporating unique molecular identifiers was prepared. TCRdb re-called the PCR reads with MiXCR, one entry per CDR3 protein. The sample carries 600,000 to 700,000 distinct CDR3 sequences, roughly 15% recorded once. The sequencing used PBMCs from the stem cell graft donor, collected from the stem cell graft. The source of these receptors is a human donor who donated a stem cell graft to a child with acute myeloid leukemia.

The V gene is TRBV7-9, the J gene TRBJ2-1; TRBD2 agrees at 9 bases. The CDR3 extends over 15 amino acids. The germline V gene has CDR1 SEHNR and CDR2 FQNEAQ (reference sequence). The J segment lost 5 bases and the V segment lost 4 bases, leaving 6 bases of the junction unmatched. Here the CDR3 DNA reads TGTGCCAGCAGCTCTCTAGCGGGGAAGCACAATGAGCAGTTCTTC. This translates into CASSSLAGKHNEQFF.

This clonotype was seen only a few times. This chain connects TRBV5-1 to TRBJ2-7, with D tentatively TRBD2 (6 bases). Germline CDR1 and CDR2: SGHRS and YFSETQ. There are 15 residues in the CDR3. V lost 4 bases to trimming and J lost 0 bases, with 14 bases between them. The CDR3 DNA is TGCGCCAGCAGCGTGGAGGGACGCGGCTCCTACGAGCAGTACTTC. It encodes CASSVEGRGSYEQYF. Together with reference TRBV5-1 and TRBJ2-7, the CDR3 gives the full variable domain: KAGVTQTPRYLIKTRGQQVTLSCSPISGHRSVSWYQQTPGQGLQFLFEYFSETQRNKGNFPGRFSGRQFSNSRSEMNVSTLELGDSALYLCASSVEGRGSYEQYFGPGTRLTVT.

This chain connects TRBV7-2 to TRBJ2-2, with TRBD2 identical over 7 bases. CDR1 and CDR2 from the germline V gene are SGHTA and FQGNSA. The CDR3 contains 15 residues. V dropped 2 bases and J dropped 6; count of bases not matched to a gene: 6. As DNA, the CDR3 is TGTGCCAGCAGCTTATGGCAGGGAGGGGCCGGGGAGCTGTTTTTT. The encoded protein is CASSLWQGGAGELFF. The variable domain in full, with the rest retrieved from reference TRBV7-2 and TRBJ2-2, is GAGVSQSPSNKVTEKGKDVELRCDPISGHTALYWYRQSLGQGLEFLIYFQGNSAPDKSGLPSDRFSAERTGGSVSTLTIQRTQQEDSAVYLCASSLWQGGAGELFFGEGSRLTVL.

J is TRBJ2-1 and V is TRBV7-8, with no clear D. CDR1 is SGHVS and CDR2 is FQNEAQ in the germline V gene. CDR3 length: 16 residues. Deletions cut 1 base from V and 0 bases from J, with 10 bases between. The CDR3 is CASSLGPSSSYNEQFF. The CDR3 DNA reads as TGTGCCAGCAGCTTAGGCCCCTCGAGCTCCTACAATGAGCAGTTCTTC.

This clonotype was seen more than once but under ten times. J is TRBJ1-2 and V is TRBV18; no clear D. V shed 0 bases and J shed 5 bases, with 7 bases lying between them. The CDR3 is 13 residues long. CDR1 is KGHSH and CDR2 is LQKENI in the germline V gene. CDR3 DNA: TGTGCCAGCTCACCACCGACGGGGTATGGCTACACCTTC. Translation gives CASSPPTGYGYTF.

This clonotype has at least ten counts. V is TRBV12-3 or TRBV12-4 and J is TRBJ2-5; unclear D gene. CDR3 size: 14 residues. V lost 6 bases and J 3 bases, leaving 14 bases between the germline ends. CDR3 sequence: CASSRQAEKETQYF. The CDR3 DNA follows: TGTGCCAGCAGCCGGCAGGCAGAGAAAGAGACCCAGTACTTC.

At least ten counts were recorded for this clonotype. The chain links TRBV7-2 to TRBJ1-1; D call uncertain. CDR3 length: 11 residues. The germline gives CDR1 SGHTA, CDR2 FQGNSA. The ends were cut back, 8 bases at V and 4 bases at J, with 8 bases in the middle. The CDR3 bases are TGTGCCAGCGCTCTCGGCACTGAAGCTTTCTTT. Its translation is CASALGTEAFF.

The DNA for the CDR3 is TGTGCCAGCAGTTCTACATCCCGGGAGCAGTACGTC. Its protein product is CASSSTSREQYV. This chain uses TRBV28 with TRBJ2-7; D unclear. This CDR3 has 12 residues. CDR1 is MDHEN and CDR2 is SYDVKM in the germline V gene. V lost 4 bases and J 7 bases, leaving 11 bases between the germline ends.

At least ten counts were recorded for this clonotype. This chain connects TRBV27 to TRBJ2-4, with D maybe TRBD1 (5 bases). From germline, CDR1 is MNHEY and CDR2 SMNVEV (reference sequence). The ends were cut back, 4 bases at V and 1 base at J, with 14 bases in the middle. The CDR3 loop spans 16 amino acids. This chain's CDR3 is CASSSGGARAKNIQYF. CDR3 in DNA: TGTGCCAGCAGTTCGGGTGGGGCCAGGGCCAAAAACATTCAGTACTTC.